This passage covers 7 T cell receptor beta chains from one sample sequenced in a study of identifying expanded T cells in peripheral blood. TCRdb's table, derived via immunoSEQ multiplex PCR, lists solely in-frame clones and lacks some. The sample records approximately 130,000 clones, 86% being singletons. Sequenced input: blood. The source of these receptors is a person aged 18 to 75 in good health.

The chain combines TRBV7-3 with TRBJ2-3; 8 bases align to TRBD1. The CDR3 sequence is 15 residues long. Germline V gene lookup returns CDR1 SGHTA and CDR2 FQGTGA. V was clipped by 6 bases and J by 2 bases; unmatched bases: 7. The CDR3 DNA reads TGTGCCAGCAGACGGACAGGGCTTATCACAGATACGCAGTATTTT. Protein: CASRRTGLITDTQYF. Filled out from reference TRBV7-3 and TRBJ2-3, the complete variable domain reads GAGVSQTPSNKVTEKGKYVELRCDPISGHTALYWYRQSLGQGPEFLIYFQGTGAADDSGLPNDRFFAVRPEGSVSTLKIQRTERGDSAVYLCASRRTGLITDTQYFGPGTRLTVL.

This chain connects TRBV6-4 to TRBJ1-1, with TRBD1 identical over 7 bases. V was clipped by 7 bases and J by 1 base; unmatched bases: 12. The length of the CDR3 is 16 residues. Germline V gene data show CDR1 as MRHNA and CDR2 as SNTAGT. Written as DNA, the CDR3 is TGTGCCAGCATTCCTAGGGACAGTGGGAGGAACACTGAAGCTTTCTTT. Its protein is CASIPRDSGRNTEAFF.

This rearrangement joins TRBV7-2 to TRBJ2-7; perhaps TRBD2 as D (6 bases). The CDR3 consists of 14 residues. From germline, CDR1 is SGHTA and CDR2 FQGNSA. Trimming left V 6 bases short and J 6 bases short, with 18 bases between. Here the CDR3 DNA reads TGTGCCAGCAGTACCCGTTTGAAGGAGGGCGAGCAGTACTTC. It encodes CASSTRLKEGEQYF.

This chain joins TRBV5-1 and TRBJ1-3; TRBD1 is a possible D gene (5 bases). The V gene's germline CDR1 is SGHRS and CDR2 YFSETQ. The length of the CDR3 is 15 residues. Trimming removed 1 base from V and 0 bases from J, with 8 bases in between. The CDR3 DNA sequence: TGCGCCAGCAGCTTGTGGGGGGGCTCTGGAAACACCATATATTTT. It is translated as CASSLWGGSGNTIYF.

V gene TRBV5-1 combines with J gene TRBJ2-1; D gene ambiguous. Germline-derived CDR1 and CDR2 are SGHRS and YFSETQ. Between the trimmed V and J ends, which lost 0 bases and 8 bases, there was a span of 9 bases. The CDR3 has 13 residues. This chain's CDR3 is CASSLAGIDEQFF. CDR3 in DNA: TGCGCCAGCAGCTTGGCCGGAATCGATGAGCAGTTCTTC. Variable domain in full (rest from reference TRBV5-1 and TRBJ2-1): KAGVTQTPRYLIKTRGQQVTLSCSPISGHRSVSWYQQTPGQGLQFLFEYFSETQRNKGNFPGRFSGRQFSNSRSEMNVSTLELGDSALYLCASSLAGIDEQFFGPGTRLTVL.

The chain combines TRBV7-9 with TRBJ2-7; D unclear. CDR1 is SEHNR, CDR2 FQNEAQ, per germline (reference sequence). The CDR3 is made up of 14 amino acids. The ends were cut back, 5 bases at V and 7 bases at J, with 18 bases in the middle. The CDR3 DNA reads TGTGCCAGCAGCCCCCCCGGGCCCCGGCGAGAGCAGTACTTC. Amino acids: CASSPPGPRREQYF.

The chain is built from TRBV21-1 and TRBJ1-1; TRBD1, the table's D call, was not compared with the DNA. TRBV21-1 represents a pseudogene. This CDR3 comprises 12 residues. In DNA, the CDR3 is TGTGCCAGCAGCGACAGGGAGGCTGAAGCTTTCTTT. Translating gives CASSDREAEAFF.